These T cell receptor beta chains were read from a single sample in a study of cytomegalovirus exposure and HLA in healthy donors. The assay was immunoSEQ multiplex PCR, and TCRdb's table has in-frame clones only and misses some. The sample totals 68,000 or so clones. The specimen was PBMCs. Every receptor here comes from a boy aged 5-17 years in good health and CMV-seronegative. Both conserved end residues are part of each CDR3. The D gene is left open where the match is weak.

j_call,v_call,d_call,cdr3_nt,cdr3_aa
TRBJ2-3,TRBV19,TRBD2,TGTGCCAGTGCCCCTGGCAGAGCGGGGGGGGCAGATACGCAGTATTTT,CASAPGRAGGADTQYF
TRBJ1-6,TRBV2,NA,TGTGCCAGCAGTGAAAACCATCCGAAGCGTTCACCCCTCCACTTT,CASSENHPKRSPLHF
TRBJ2-7,TRBV19,TRBD1,TGTGCCAGTAGTTCCTCAGGGGGTTCCGAGCAGTACTTC,CASSSSGGSEQYF
TRBJ1-4,TRBV28,NA,TGTGCCAGCAGGGGCGTAGGTTCGGAAAAACTGTTTTTT,CASRGVGSEKLFF
TRBJ1-1,TRBV11-2,TRBD1,TGTGCCAGCAGCTTAGTTCAGGGACAGGGGACTGAAGCTTTCTTT,CASSLVQGQGTEAFF
TRBJ2-3,TRBV7-8,TRBD1,TGTGCCAGCAGCTCGGGACAGGAACTATCCACAGATACGCAGTATTTT,CASSSGQELSTDTQYF
TRBJ2-5,TRBV4-3,NA,TGCGCCAGCAGCCGTCTACGGGGGGAGACCCAGTACTTC,CASSRLRGETQYF
TRBJ1-1,TRBV6-5,NA,TGTGCCAGCAGGGGAGGGGGACGCGAAGCTTTCTTT,CASRGGGREAFF
TRBJ2-1,TRBV2,NA,TGTGCCAGCAAAGGATATAAGGGGGTGCTAAATGAGCAGTTCTTC,CASKGYKGVLNEQFF
TRBJ2-7,TRBV6-5,TRBD1,TGTGCCAGCAAGGGGACAGATTACGAGCAGTACTTC,CASKGTDYEQYF
TRBJ1-1,TRBV6-1,NA,TGTGCCAGCAACGACATCGGGAACACTGAAGCTTTCTTT,CASNDIGNTEAFF
TRBJ1-3,TRBV7-9,NA,TGTGCCAGCAGCCAACTCACAGGGAAAACGCACACCATATATTTT,CASSQLTGKTHTIYF
TRBJ2-7,TRBV5-4,NA,TGTGCCAGCAGCTCCGGCAGCGGGACACGTGGCGAGCAGTACTTC,CASSSGSGTRGEQYF
TRBJ2-7,TRBV7-2,NA,TGTGCCAGCAGCTCCCTGAGAGTTTACGAGCAGTACTTC,CASSSLRVYEQYF
TRBJ2-7,TRBV11-2,NA,TGTGCCAGCAGCTTACGCGGACAAAACTACGAGCAGTACTTC,CASSLRGQNYEQYF
TRBJ2-7,TRBV5-1,TRBD2,TGCGCCAGCAGCTTGGGACTAGCGAAAACCTACGAGCAGTACTTC,CASSLGLAKTYEQYF
TRBJ2-7,TRBV27,TRBD2,TGTGCCAGCAGTCCCCTAGCGGAGGCCTACGAGCAGTACTTC,CASSPLAEAYEQYF
TRBJ2-7,TRBV12-2,NA,TGTGCAAGTCGCTTAGCGGGGGCACCCAATTACGAGCAGTACTTC,CASRLAGAPNYEQYF
TRBJ2-5,TRBV11-2,NA,TGTGCCAGCAGCTTTGGTCGAGAAGAGACCCAGTACTTC,CASSFGREETQYF
TRBJ2-1,TRBV18,TRBD2,TGTGCCAGCTCACCGGGACTAGCGGGGGACCGCTACAATGAGCAGTTCTTC,CASSPGLAGDRYNEQFF
TRBJ2-7,TRBV2,TRBD1,TGTGCCAGCAGTGAAGGGATACAGGGGGTGCACCCCTACGAGCAGTACTTC,CASSEGIQGVHPYEQYF
TRBJ1-2,TRBV2,TRBD1,TGTGCCAGCAGTGAATTAAAAGCAGGGGGCTATGGCTACACCTTC,CASSELKAGGYGYTF
TRBJ2-5,TRBV5-1,NA,TGCGCCAGCAGCTTGGATAGTACGGAGACCCAGTACTTC,CASSLDSTETQYF
TRBJ1-1,TRBV5-1,NA,TGCGCCAGCAGCTATATGCCCAGGATCAGGAACACTGAAGCTTTCTTT,CASSYMPRIRNTEAFF
TRBJ1-4,TRBV9,NA,TGTGCCAGCAGCGCCCCGGATGTGGGGGGTGAAAAACTGTTTTTT,CASSAPDVGGEKLFF
TRBJ2-7,TRBV13,TRBD1,TGTGCCAGCAGCTTAAAGGGACAGGGGATCCACGAGCAGTACTTC,CASSLKGQGIHEQYF
TRBJ2-7,TRBV6-1,TRBD2,TGTGCCAGCAGTTCGGGACTAGCGGTGGCCTACGAGCAGTACTTC,CASSSGLAVAYEQYF
TRBJ2-7,TRBV9,TRBD1,TGTGCCAGCAGCCCTCGGGACAGTTTCTACGAGCAGTACTTC,CASSPRDSFYEQYF
TRBJ2-7,TRBV18,TRBD1,TGTGCCAGCGCACGGGACAGGGATCTCTACGAGCAGTACTTC,CASARDRDLYEQYF
TRBJ2-1,TRBV7-7,NA,TGTGCCAGCAGCCCTAGGGGGGGCGAGCAGTTCTTC,CASSPRGGEQFF
TRBJ2-1,TRBV5-4,TRBD2,TGTGCCAGCAGCTTGGCACTAGCGGGGGGGACAAATGAGCAGTTCTTC,CASSLALAGGTNEQFF
TRBJ1-5,TRBV11-2,TRBD1,TGTGCCAGCAGCTTACGTACAGGGGTTCTCAATCAGCCCCAGCATTTT,CASSLRTGVLNQPQHF
TRBJ2-7,TRBV19,NA,TGTGCCAGTAGTATAGGCGGGGAATCGAAGGAGCAGTACTTC,CASSIGGESKEQYF
TRBJ1-2,TRBV19,TRBD1,TGTGCCAGTAATCCGACAGGGAAACCCTATGGCTACACCTTC,CASNPTGKPYGYTF
TRBJ2-1,TRBV30,TRBD2,TGTGCCTGGATTAAGACTAGCGGGGGGAGGCTCTCCTACAATGAGCAGTTCTTC,CAWIKTSGGRLSYNEQFF
TRBJ2-7,TRBV5-1,NA,TGCGCCAGCAGCTTGGCATCTGGGGGCGAGTTCGAGCAGTACTTC,CASSLASGGEFEQYF
TRBJ2-1,TRBV5-1,TRBD2,TGCGCCAGCAGCTTGGGAGGGACTAACCCTTACAATGAGCAGTTCTTC,CASSLGGTNPYNEQFF